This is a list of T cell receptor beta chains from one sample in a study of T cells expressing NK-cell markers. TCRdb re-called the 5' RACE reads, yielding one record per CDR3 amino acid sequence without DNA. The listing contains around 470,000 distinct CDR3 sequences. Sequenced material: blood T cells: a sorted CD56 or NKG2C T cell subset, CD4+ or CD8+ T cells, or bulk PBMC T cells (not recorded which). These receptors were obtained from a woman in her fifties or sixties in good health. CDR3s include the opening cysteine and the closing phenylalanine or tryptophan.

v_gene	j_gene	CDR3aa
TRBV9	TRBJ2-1	CASSVDLASGGYNEQFF
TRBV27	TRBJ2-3	CASSLETSSVTQYF
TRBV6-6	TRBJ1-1	CASSYLLGGNTEAFF
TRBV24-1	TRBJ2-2	CATSGGRQTGELFF
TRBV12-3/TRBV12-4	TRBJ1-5	CASSRGGGNQPQHF
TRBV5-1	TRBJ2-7	CASSGLLGSGDEQYF
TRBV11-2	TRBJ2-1	CASSSLSLRSSESYNEQFF
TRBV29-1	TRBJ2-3	CSAGRGTSVTDTQYF
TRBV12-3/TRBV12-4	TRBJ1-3	CASSSGTGGLAGNTIYF
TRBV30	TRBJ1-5	CAWGGSGEYQPQHF
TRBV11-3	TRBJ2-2	CASSSAPAPGELFF
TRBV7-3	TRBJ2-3	CASSLTASNADTQYF
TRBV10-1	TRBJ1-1	CASKAGFGTEAFF
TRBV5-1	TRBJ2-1	CASSLGPGESSYNEQFF
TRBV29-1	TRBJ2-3	CSVDRSTTDTQYF
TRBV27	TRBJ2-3	CASSFLSDTQYF
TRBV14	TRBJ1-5	CASSLSGRTGVRQPQHF
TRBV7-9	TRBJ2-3	CASSRRDRGAQYF
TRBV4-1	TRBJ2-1	CASSNHPGTRIYNEQFF
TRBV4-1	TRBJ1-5	CASSQLQGAWSNQPQHF
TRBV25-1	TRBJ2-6	CASSEYGGSGANVLTF